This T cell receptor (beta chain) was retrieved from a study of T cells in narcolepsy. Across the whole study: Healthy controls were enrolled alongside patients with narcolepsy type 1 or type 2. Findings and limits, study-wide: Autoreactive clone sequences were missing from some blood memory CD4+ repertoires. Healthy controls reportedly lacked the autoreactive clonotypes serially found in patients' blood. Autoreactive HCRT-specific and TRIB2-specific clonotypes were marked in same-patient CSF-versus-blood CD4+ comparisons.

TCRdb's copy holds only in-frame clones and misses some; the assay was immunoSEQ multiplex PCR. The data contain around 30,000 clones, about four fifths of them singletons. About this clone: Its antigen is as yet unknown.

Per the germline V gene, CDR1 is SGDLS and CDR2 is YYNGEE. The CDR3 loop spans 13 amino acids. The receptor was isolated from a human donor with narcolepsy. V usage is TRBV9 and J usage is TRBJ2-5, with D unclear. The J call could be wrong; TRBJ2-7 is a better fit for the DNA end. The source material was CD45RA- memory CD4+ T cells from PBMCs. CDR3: CASSVDSGREQYF. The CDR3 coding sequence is TGTGCCAGCAGCGTAGATTCTGGGCGCGAGCAGTACTTC.